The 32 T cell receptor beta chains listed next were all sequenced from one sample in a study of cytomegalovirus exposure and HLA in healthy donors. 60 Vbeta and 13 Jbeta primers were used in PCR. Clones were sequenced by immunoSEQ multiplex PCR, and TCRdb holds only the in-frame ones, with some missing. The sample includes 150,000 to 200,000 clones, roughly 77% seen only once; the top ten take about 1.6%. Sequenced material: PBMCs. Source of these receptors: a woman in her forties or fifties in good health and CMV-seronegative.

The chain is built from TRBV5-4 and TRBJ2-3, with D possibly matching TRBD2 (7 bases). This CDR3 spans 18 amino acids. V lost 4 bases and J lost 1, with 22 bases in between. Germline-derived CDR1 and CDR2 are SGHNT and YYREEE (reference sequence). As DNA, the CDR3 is TGTGCCAGCAGCCCGCGTGGGGGGGCTTTTATAGGCACAGATACGCAGTATTTT. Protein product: CASSPRGGAFIGTDTQYF. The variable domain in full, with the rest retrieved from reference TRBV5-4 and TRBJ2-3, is ETGVTQSPTHLIKTRGQQVTLRCSSQSGHNTVSWYQQALGQGPQFIFQYYREEENGRGNFPPRFSGLQFPNYSSELNVNALELDDSALYLCASSPRGGAFIGTDTQYFGPGTRLTVL.

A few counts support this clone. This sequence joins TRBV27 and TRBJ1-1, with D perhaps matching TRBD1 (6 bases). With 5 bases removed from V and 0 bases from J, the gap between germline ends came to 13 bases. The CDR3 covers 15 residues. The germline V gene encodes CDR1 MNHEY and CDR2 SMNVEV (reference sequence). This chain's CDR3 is CASSPGHRVNTEAFF. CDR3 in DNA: TGTGCCAGCAGTCCTGGGCACAGGGTGAACACTGAAGCTTTCTTT.

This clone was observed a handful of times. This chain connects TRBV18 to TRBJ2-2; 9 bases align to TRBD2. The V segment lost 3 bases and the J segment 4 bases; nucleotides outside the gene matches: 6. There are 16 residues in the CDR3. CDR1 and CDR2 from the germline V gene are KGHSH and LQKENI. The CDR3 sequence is CASSPPRGGSTGELFF. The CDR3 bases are TGTGCCAGCTCACCTCCGCGGGGGGGTAGCACCGGGGAGCTGTTTTTT.

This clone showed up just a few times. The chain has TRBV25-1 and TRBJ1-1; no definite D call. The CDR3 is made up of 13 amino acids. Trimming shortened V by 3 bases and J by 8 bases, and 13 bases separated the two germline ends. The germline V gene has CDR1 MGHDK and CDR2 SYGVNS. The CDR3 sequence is CASSDLMGREAFF. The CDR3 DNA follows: TGTGCCAGCAGTGACTTGATGGGCAGAGAAGCTTTCTTT. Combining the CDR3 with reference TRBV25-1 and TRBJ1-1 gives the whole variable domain EADIYQTPRYLVIGTGKKITLECSQTMGHDKMYWYQQDPGMELHLIHYSYGVNSTEKGDLSSESTVSRIRTEHFPLTLESARPSHTSQYLCASSDLMGREAFFGQGTRLTVV.

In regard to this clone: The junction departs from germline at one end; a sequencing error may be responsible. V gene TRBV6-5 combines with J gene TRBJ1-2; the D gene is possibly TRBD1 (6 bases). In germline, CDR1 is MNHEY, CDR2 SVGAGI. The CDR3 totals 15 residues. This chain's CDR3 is CASSYYSGAWGGYTF. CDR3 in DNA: TGTGCCAGCAGCTACTACTCAGGGGCGTGGGGTGGCTACACCTTC.

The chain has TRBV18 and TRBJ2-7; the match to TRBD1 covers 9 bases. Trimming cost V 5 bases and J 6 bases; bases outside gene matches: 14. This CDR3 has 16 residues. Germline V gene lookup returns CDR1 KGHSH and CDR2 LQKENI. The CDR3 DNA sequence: TGTGCCAGCTCATCCATCGGCGGGACAGGGACAGGCGAGCAGTACTTC. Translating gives CASSSIGGTGTGEQYF.

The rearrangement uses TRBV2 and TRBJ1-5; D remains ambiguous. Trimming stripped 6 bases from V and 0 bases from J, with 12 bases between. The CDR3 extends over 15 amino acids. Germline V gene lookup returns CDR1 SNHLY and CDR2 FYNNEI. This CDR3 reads CASRAYRDSNQPQHF. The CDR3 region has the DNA TGTGCCAGCAGAGCCTACAGAGATAGCAATCAGCCCCAGCATTTT.

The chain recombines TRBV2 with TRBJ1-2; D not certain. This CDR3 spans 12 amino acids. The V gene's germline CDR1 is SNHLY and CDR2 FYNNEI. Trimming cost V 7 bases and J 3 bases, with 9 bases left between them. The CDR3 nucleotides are TGTGCCAGCACCCAGGCCTACTATGGCTACACCTTC. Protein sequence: CASTQAYYGYTF.

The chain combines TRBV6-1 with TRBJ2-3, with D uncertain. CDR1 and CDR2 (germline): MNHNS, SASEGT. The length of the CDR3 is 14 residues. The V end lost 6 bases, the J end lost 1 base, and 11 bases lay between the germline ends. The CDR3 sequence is CASRVAPGTDTQYF. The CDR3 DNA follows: TGTGCCAGCAGGGTGGCTCCTGGCACAGATACGCAGTATTTT.

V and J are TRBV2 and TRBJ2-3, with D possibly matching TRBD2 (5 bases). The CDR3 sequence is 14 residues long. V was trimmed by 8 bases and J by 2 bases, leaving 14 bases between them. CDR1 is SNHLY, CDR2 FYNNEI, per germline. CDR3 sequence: CASGSGSHTDTQYF. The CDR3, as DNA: TGTGCCAGCGGGAGCGGATCACACACAGATACGCAGTATTTT.

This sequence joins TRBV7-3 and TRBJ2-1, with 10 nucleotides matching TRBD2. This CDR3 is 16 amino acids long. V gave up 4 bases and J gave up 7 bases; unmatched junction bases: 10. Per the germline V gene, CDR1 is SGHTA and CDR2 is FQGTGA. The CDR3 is CASSYSLSGGANEQFF. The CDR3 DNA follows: TGTGCCAGCAGCTATAGCTTAAGCGGGGGGGCGAATGAGCAGTTCTTC.

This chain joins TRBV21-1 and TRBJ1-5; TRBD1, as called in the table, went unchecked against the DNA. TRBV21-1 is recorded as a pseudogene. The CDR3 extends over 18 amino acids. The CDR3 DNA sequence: TGTGCCAGCAGCAAAGTACTACCCCGGGACAGGGGGCATCAGCCCCAGCATTTT. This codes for CASSKVLPRDRGHQPQHF.

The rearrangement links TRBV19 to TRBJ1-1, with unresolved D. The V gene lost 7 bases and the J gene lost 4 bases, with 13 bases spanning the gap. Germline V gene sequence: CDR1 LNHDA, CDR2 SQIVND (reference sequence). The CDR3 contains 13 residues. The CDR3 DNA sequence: TGTGCCAGTACTAAGGGAGGGAGCACTGAAGCTTTCTTT. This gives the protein CASTKGGSTEAFF. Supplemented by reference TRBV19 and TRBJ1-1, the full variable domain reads DGGITQSPKYLFRKEGQNVTLSCEQNLNHDAMYWYRQDPGQGLRLIYYSQIVNDFQKGDIAEGYSVSREKKESFPLTVTSAQKNPTAFYLCASTKGGSTEAFFGQGTRLTVV.

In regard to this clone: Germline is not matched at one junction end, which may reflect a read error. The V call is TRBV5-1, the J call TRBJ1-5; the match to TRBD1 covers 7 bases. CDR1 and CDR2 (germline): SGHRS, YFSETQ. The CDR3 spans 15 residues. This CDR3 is CASSLGDRGNQPQHF. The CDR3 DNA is TGCGCCAGCAGTTTGGGCGACAGGGGCAATCAGCCCCAGCATTTT.

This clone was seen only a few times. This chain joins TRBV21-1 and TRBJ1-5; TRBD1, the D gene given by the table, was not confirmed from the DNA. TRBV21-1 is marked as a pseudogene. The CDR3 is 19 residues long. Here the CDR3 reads CASSKIQGNERHSNQPQHF. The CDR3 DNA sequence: TGTGCCAGCAGCAAAATCCAGGGGAACGAACGACATAGCAATCAGCCCCAGCATTTT.

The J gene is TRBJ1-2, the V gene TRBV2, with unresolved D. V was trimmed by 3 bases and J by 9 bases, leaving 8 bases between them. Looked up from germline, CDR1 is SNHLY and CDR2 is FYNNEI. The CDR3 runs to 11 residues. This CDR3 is CASSDRRSYTF. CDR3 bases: TGTGCCAGCAGTGATCGGCGGAGCTACACCTTC.

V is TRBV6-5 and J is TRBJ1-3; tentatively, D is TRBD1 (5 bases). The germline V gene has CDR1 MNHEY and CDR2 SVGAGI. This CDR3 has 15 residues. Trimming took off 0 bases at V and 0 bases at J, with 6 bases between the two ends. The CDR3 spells CASSYSRDSGNTIYF. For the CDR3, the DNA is TGTGCCAGCAGTTACTCCAGGGACTCTGGAAACACCATATATTTT.

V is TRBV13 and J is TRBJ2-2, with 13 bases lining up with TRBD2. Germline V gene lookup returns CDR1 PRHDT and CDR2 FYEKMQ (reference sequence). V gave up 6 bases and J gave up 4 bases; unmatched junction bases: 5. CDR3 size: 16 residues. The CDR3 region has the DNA TGTGCCAGCAGACGAACTAGCGGGGGGGCCACCGGGGAGCTGTTTTTT. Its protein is CASRRTSGGATGELFF.

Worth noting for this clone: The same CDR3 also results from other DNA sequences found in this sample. The DNA for the CDR3 is TGCGCCAGCAGCTTGGCGGGGGGGATGAACACTGAAGCTTTCTTT. Protein: CASSLAGGMNTEAFF. This chain uses TRBV5-1 with TRBJ1-1; D might be TRBD1 (5 bases). Germline CDR1 reads SGHRS; CDR2 reads YFSETQ. This CDR3 comprises 15 residues. The V end was cut by 0 bases, the J end by 0 bases, with 9 bases between.

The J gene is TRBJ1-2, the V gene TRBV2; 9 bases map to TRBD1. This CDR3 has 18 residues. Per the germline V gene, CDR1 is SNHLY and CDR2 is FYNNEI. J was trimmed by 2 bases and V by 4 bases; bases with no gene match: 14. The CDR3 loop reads CASSGSGQGRTTNYGYTF. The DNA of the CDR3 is TGTGCCAGCAGTGGTTCGGGACAGGGCAGGACAACCAACTATGGCTACACCTTC.

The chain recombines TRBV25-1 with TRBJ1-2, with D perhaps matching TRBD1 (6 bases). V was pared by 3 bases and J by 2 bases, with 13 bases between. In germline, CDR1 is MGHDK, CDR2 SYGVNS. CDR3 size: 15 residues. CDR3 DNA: TGTGCCAGCAGTGACACAGGGCGTTCAAACTATGGCTACACCTTC. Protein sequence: CASSDTGRSNYGYTF.

The CDR3 is CASTTQGSVSEAFF. The CDR3 nucleotides are TGTGCCAGTACTACCCAGGGGAGTGTATCTGAAGCTTTCTTT. The chain has TRBV19 and TRBJ1-1; possibly TRBD1 for D (6 bases). Germline assignment: CDR1 LNHDA and CDR2 SQIVND (reference sequence). The CDR3 has 14 amino acids. V lost 7 bases and J 6 bases, leaving 18 bases between the germline ends.

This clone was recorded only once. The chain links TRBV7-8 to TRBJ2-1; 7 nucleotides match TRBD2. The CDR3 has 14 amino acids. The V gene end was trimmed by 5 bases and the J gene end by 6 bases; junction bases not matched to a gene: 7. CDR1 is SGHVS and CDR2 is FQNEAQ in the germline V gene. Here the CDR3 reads CASSQVGGGNEQFF. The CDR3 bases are TGTGCCAGCAGCCAAGTGGGCGGGGGCAATGAGCAGTTCTTC. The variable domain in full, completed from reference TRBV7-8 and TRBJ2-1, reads GAGVSQSPRYKVAKRGQDVALRCDPISGHVSLFWYQQALGQGPEFLTYFQNEAQLDKSGLPSDRFFAERPEGSVSTLKIQRTQQEDSAVYLCASSQVGGGNEQFFGPGTRLTVL.

The DNA of the CDR3 is TGTGCCAGCAGTTTGGGGGCGGAGCAGTACTTC. This codes for CASSLGAEQYF. The chain has TRBV27 and TRBJ2-7; TRBD1 might be the D (6 bases). V was shortened by 3 bases and J by 7 bases, with 7 bases between the two germline ends. This CDR3 contains 11 residues. Germline V gives CDR1 MNHEY, CDR2 SMNVEV (reference sequence).

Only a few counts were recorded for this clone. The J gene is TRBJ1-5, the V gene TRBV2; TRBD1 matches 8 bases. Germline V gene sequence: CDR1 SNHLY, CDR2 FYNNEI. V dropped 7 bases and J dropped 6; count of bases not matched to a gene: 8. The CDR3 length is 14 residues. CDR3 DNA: TGTGCCAGCAACGAGGACAGGGCCGTTCAGCCCCAGCATTTT. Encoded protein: CASNEDRAVQPQHF.

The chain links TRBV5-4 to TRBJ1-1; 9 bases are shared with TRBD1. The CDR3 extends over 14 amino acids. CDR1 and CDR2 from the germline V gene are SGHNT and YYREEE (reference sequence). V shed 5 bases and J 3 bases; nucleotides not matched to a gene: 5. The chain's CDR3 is CASSQQGADTEAFF. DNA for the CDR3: TGTGCCAGCAGTCAACAGGGGGCGGACACTGAAGCTTTCTTT.

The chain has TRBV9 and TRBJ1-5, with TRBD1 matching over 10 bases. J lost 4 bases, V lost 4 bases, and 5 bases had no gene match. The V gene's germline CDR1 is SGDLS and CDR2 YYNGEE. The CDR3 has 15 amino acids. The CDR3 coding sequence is TGTGCCAGCAGCTCCACGGGACAGGGGAATCAGCCCCAGCATTTT. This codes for CASSSTGQGNQPQHF.

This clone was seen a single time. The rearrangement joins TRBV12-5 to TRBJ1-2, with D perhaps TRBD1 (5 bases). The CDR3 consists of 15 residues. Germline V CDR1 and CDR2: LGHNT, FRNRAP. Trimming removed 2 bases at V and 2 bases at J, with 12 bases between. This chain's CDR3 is CASGLPSGRNYGYTF. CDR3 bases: TGTGCTAGTGGTTTGCCATCAGGGCGCAACTATGGCTACACCTTC.

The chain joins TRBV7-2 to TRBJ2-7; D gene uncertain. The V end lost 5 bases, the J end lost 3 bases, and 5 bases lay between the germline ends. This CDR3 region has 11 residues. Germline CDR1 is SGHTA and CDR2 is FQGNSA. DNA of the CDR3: TGTGCCAGCAGCGAGGTCTACGAGCAGTACTTC. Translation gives CASSEVYEQYF.

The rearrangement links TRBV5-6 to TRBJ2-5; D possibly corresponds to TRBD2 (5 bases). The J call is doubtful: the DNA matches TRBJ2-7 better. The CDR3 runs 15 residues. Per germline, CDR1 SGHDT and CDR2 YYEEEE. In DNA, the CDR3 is TGTGCCAGCAGAACAACTGGACTGCCCTCCTACGAGCAGTACTTC. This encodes CASRTTGLPSYEQYF.

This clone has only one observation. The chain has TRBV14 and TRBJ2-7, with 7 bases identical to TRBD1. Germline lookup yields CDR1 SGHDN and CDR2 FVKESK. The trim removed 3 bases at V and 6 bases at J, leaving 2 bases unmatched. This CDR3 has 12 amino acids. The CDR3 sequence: CASSHGTAEQYF. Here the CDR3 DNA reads TGTGCCAGCAGCCACGGGACAGCCGAGCAGTACTTC.

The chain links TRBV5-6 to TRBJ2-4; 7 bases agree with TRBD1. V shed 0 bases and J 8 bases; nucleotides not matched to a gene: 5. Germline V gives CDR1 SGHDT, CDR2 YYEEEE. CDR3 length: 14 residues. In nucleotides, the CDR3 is TGTGCCAGCAGCTTGGGGCAGGGGGAAGACATTCAGTACTTC. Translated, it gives CASSLGQGEDIQYF.